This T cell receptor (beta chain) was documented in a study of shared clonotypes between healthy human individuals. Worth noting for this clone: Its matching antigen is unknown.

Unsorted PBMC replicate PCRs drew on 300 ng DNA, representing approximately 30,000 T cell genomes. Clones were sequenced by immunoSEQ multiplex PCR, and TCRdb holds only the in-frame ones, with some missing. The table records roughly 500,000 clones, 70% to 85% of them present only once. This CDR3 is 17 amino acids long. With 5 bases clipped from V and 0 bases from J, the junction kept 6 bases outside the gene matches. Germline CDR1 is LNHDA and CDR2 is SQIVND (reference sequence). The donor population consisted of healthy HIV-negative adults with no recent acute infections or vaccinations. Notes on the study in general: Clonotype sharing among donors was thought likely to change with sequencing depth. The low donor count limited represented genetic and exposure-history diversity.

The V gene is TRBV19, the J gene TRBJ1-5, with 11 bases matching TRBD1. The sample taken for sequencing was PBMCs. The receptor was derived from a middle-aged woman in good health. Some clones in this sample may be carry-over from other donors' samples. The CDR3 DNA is TGTGCCAGTAGTCCCCGGACAGGGGGCAGTAGCAATCAGCCCCAGCATTTT. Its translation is CASSPRTGGSSNQPQHF.